Shown below are 9 T cell receptor beta chains from a single sample sequenced in a study of OX40 agonist ivuxolimab in advanced cancers. Some clones are missing from TCRdb's copy, which holds only in-frame ones; the method was immunoSEQ multiplex PCR. This sample has 70,000 to 75,000 clones, with more than 85% found just once. This specimen was CD4+ or CD8+ T cells sorted from blood, taken in a trial of the OX40 agonist ivuxolimab. These receptors were taken from an adult with an advanced solid tumor such as melanoma, head and neck, liver or kidney cancer.

The V and J genes are TRBV5-4 and TRBJ2-5, with 8 bases lining up with TRBD2. The CDR3 contains 14 residues. Trimming removed 2 bases from V and 4 bases from J; junction bases left unmatched: 4. Germline values: CDR1 SGHNT, CDR2 YYREEE (reference sequence). The DNA for the CDR3 is TGTGCCAGCAGCTTATTAGCGGGATCAGAGACCCAGTACTTC. This gives the protein CASSLLAGSETQYF.

The chain carries TRBV28 and TRBJ2-3; D might be TRBD1 (5 bases). V was pared by 1 base and J by 3 bases, with 14 bases between. This CDR3 contains 16 residues. CDR1 is MDHEN, CDR2 SYDVKM, per germline. The CDR3 DNA reads as TGTGCCAGCAGTTTATTCCAGGGTGGTGGTACAGATACGCAGTATTTT. The encoded protein is CASSLFQGGGTDTQYF.

The chain uses TRBV5-6 and TRBJ2-3; TRBD2 matches 12 bases. V was pared by 3 bases and J by 5 bases, with 7 bases of the junction left unmatched. The CDR3 runs to 16 residues. Germline V gene sequence: CDR1 SGHDT, CDR2 YYEEEE. The DNA for the CDR3 is TGTGCCAGCAGCTCAGGGACTAGCGGGTATGGAGATACGCAGTATTTT. Translating it yields CASSSGTSGYGDTQYF.

This clone was seen only once. The chain couples TRBV21-1 to TRBJ2-1; the table names TRBD2, a call not compared with the DNA. TRBV21-1 is designated a pseudogene. This CDR3 is 17 amino acids long. CDR3 in amino acids: CASSKRDLAGGPREQFF. CDR3 nucleotides: TGTGCCAGCAGCAAAAGGGACCTAGCGGGAGGGCCAAGGGAGCAGTTCTTC.

The CDR3 DNA sequence: TGTGCCAGCAGCTTAGCAGGGGGCAGTGAGACCCAGTACTTC. As protein: CASSLAGGSETQYF. The rearrangement links TRBV7-9 to TRBJ2-5; 7 nucleotides line up with TRBD1. This CDR3 has 14 residues. Germline CDR1 reads SEHNR; CDR2 reads FQNEAQ (reference sequence). Trimming at V came to 0 bases and at J to 5 bases, leaving 3 bases not matched to a gene.

CDR3 residues: CASSTPGGGLNYGYTF. Here the CDR3 DNA reads TGTGCCAGCAGCACTCCTGGTGGGGGGTTGAACTATGGCTACACCTTC. The chain has TRBV28 and TRBJ1-2, with TRBD1 as a possible D gene (5 bases). Germline values: CDR1 MDHEN, CDR2 SYDVKM. The CDR3 length is 16 residues. Trimming pared 6 bases from V and 2 bases from J, leaving 19 bases between.

This clone has only a few counts. This chain joins TRBV5-5 and TRBJ2-3; D remains ambiguous. Germline CDR1 reads SGHKS; CDR2 reads YYEKEE (reference sequence). There are 14 residues in the CDR3. V lost 0 bases, J lost 4 bases, and 9 bases lay in between. The CDR3 DNA reads as TGTGCCAGCAGCTTGGAGGGTCAGTCAGATACGCAGTATTTT. Residues: CASSLEGQSDTQYF. The complete variable domain, with remaining parts taken from reference TRBV5-5 and TRBJ2-3, reads DAGVTQSPTHLIKTRGQQVTLRCSPISGHKSVSWYQQVLGQGPQFIFQYYEKEERGRGNFPDRFSARQFPNYSSELNVNALLLGDSALYLCASSLEGQSDTQYFGPGTRLTVL.

Here the CDR3 reads CASSGGTSYGYTF. CDR3 DNA sequence: TGTGCCAGCAGTGGAGGGACGAGCTATGGCTACACCTTC. This rearrangement joins TRBV2 to TRBJ1-2, with D perhaps TRBD1 (5 bases). This CDR3 is built from 13 residues. The germline CDR1 and CDR2 sequences are SNHLY and FYNNEI. The V end lost 4 bases, the J end lost 4 bases, and 10 bases lay between the germline ends.

The rearrangement joins TRBV9 to TRBJ2-1; perhaps TRBD1 as D (6 bases). V dropped 4 bases and J dropped 0 bases, with 11 bases sitting between them. Germline V gives CDR1 SGDLS, CDR2 YYNGEE. The CDR3 loop spans 15 amino acids. The CDR3 protein is CASSSGQPSYNEQFF. The DNA for the CDR3 is TGTGCCAGCAGCTCGGGACAACCCTCCTACAATGAGCAGTTCTTC.